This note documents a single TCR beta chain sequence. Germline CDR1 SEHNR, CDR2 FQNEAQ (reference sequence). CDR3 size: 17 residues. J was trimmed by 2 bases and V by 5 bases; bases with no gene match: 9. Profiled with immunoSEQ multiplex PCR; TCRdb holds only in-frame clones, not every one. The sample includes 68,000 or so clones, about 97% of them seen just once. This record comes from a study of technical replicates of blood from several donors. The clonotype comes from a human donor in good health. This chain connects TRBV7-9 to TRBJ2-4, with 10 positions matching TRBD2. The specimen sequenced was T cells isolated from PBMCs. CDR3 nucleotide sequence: TGTGCCAGCAGCCCTCGAGCGGGAGGGCCACCCAAAAACATTCAGTACTTC. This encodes CASSPRAGGPPKNIQYF.